The 32 T cell receptor beta chains given below trace back to one sample, sequenced in a study of blood T cell repertoires in COVID-19. Repertoires were generated with immunoSEQ multiplex PCR, while TCRdb's copy carries only in-frame clones and drops some. The sample holds around 99,000 clones, approximately 87% seen once. The sequencing input was peripheral blood. The receptors stem from a woman in her sixties with acute or convalescent COVID-19.

Regarding this clone: At the DNA level, this CDR3 is encoded by other sequences in the same sample as well. The rearrangement links TRBV27 to TRBJ1-6; 8 bases fit TRBD1. The CDR3 runs 14 residues. Germline V gives CDR1 MNHEY, CDR2 SMNVEV (reference sequence). Unmatched junction bases numbered 6, after V lost 6 bases and J lost 8 bases. The CDR3 DNA reads as TGTGCCAGCAGCCTCGACAGGGGTTATTCACCCCTCCACTTT. It encodes CASSLDRGYSPLHF.

This chain uses TRBV6-5 with TRBJ2-7, with D unresolved. Germline CDR1 MNHEY, CDR2 SVGAGI. The CDR3 extends over 14 amino acids. Trimming pared 8 bases from V and 0 bases from J, leaving 14 bases between. The chain's CDR3 is CASPPGYSSYEQYF. CDR3 DNA sequence: TGTGCCAGCCCGCCCGGGTATAGCTCCTACGAGCAGTACTTC.

V is TRBV29-1 and J is TRBJ2-7, with D possibly matching TRBD2 (5 bases). Germline V lookup: CDR1 SQVTM, CDR2 ANQGSEA. CDR3 length: 11 residues. V was shortened by 7 bases and J by 4 bases, with 11 bases between the two germline ends. CDR3 bases: TGCAGCGGGAGTCGCGGGTACGAGCAGTACTTC. Translating it yields CSGSRGYEQYF.

The gene calls are TRBV5-6 and TRBJ2-7; possibly TRBD1 for D (6 bases). The CDR3 totals 16 residues. Trimming left V 4 bases short and J 7 bases short, with 24 bases between. Germline V CDR1 and CDR2: SGHDT, YYEEEE. The CDR3 protein is CASSTSTGSLATEQYF. CDR3 nucleotide sequence: TGTGCCAGCAGCACTTCCACAGGGTCCCTCGCCACGGAGCAGTACTTC.

The chain has TRBV7-6 and TRBJ2-1, with D perhaps TRBD2 (6 bases). Germline CDR1 is SGHVS and CDR2 is FNYEAQ. The CDR3 length is 16 residues. V lost 5 bases and J lost 0, with 14 bases in between. CDR3 DNA sequence: TGTGCCAGCAGCCAGCCCCACGGGGGCTCCTACAATGAGCAGTTCTTC. Translated: CASSQPHGGSYNEQFF.

The J gene is TRBJ1-1, the V gene TRBV5-1; tentatively, D is TRBD1 (5 bases). The CDR3 runs 13 residues. Germline-derived CDR1 and CDR2 are SGHRS and YFSETQ. Trimming stripped 0 bases from V and 8 bases from J, with 11 bases between. CDR3 residues: CASSLAAGFEAFF. The CDR3 DNA reads TGCGCCAGCAGCTTGGCCGCAGGGTTCGAAGCTTTCTTT.

The rearrangement joins TRBV7-9 to TRBJ1-2; the D gene is possibly TRBD1 (6 bases). This CDR3 is 15 amino acids long. V lost 4 bases, J lost 8 bases, and 20 bases lay in between. Germline V gene data show CDR1 as SEHNR and CDR2 as FQNEAQ (reference sequence). The CDR3 bases are TGTGCCAGCAGCTCCCCAATAACAGGGCCCTCAGGCTACACCTTC. It translates to CASSSPITGPSGYTF.

The J gene is TRBJ2-5, the V gene TRBV24-1; possible D gene TRBD2, 5 bases. The germline gives CDR1 KGHDR, CDR2 SFDVKD. This CDR3 spans 13 amino acids. Trimming took 4 bases from V and 5 from J, leaving 10 bases between them. The CDR3: CATSDASWETQYF. The CDR3 DNA is TGTGCCACCAGTGACGCTAGCTGGGAGACCCAGTACTTC.

The CDR3 spells CASSLGAGVYEQYF. The DNA of the CDR3 is TGTGCCAGCAGCTTAGGCGCGGGAGTCTACGAGCAGTACTTC. This chain links TRBV11-2 with TRBJ2-7; 7 nucleotides line up with TRBD2. The CDR3 has 14 residues. CDR1 is SGHAT and CDR2 is FQNNGV in the germline V gene. Losses at the gene ends were 1 base for V and 3 bases for J; bases not matched to a gene: 3.

The chain is built from TRBV7-8 and TRBJ1-1, with D possibly matching TRBD1 (5 bases). This CDR3 has 15 amino acids. Germline loops: CDR1 SGHVS, CDR2 FQNEAQ. The germline V and J ends were trimmed by 0 bases and 5 bases, with 13 bases remaining between them. The CDR3 protein is CASSLARSGGTEAFF. In DNA form, the CDR3 reads TGTGCCAGCAGCTTAGCCCGAAGCGGGGGGACTGAAGCTTTCTTT.

CDR3 nucleotides: TGCGCCAGCAGCAAAACGGGACAAAACACTGAAGCTTTCTTT. Amino acid sequence: CASSKTGQNTEAFF. This sequence joins TRBV5-1 and TRBJ1-1; possibly TRBD1 for D (6 bases). V gave up 4 bases and J gave up 2 bases, with 12 bases separating them. Germline assignment: CDR1 SGHRS and CDR2 YFSETQ. The CDR3 length is 14 residues.

V usage is TRBV18 and J usage is TRBJ2-7; a possible D gene is TRBD2 (6 bases). V was pared by 3 bases and J by 2 bases, with 8 bases between. In germline, CDR1 is KGHSH, CDR2 LQKENI. The CDR3 length is 13 residues. For the CDR3, the DNA is TGTGCCAGCTCACCTTGGGGGGCCTACGAGCAGTACTTC. Its protein product is CASSPWGAYEQYF. The full variable domain, in which reference TRBV18 and TRBJ2-7 provide the parts outside the CDR3, is NAGVMQNPRHLVRRRGQEARLRCSPMKGHSHVYWYRQLPEEGLKFMVYLQKENIIDESGMPKERFSAEFPKEGPSILRIQQVVRGDSAAYFCASSPWGAYEQYFGPGTRLTVT.

The V and J genes are TRBV6-6 and TRBJ1-2; a possible D gene is TRBD1 (6 bases). Germline V gene sequence: CDR1 MNHNY, CDR2 SVGAGI (reference sequence). The germline V and J ends were trimmed by 6 bases and 3 bases, with 20 bases remaining between them. This CDR3 is 16 amino acids long. This CDR3 reads CASSNDRSGVYYGYTF. In DNA form, the CDR3 reads TGTGCCAGCAGCAACGACAGGTCCGGGGTCTACTATGGCTACACCTTC.

The chain is built from TRBV11-2 and TRBJ2-7, with 8 positions matching TRBD2. In germline, CDR1 is SGHAT, CDR2 FQNNGV. The J segment lost 0 bases and the V segment lost 1 base, leaving 2 bases of the junction unmatched. The CDR3 is made up of 15 amino acids. CDR3 nucleotides: TGTGCCAGCAGCTTAGCGGGAGGGCCCTCCTACGAGCAGTACTTC. It specifies CASSLAGGPSYEQYF.

This chain links TRBV18 with TRBJ2-1; 7 positions match TRBD2. The CDR3 has 17 residues. In germline, CDR1 is KGHSH, CDR2 LQKENI. V dropped 2 bases and J dropped 8; count of bases not matched to a gene: 15. In nucleotides, the CDR3 is TGTGCCAGCTCACCATTTCTAACTAGTCGGGAGGTCGATGAGCAGTTCTTC. Translated, it gives CASSPFLTSREVDEQFF.

CDR3 nucleotide sequence: TGCGCCAGCAGCTTGGGGTTAACCCCGGACAGGAACACTGAAGCTTTCTTT. It translates to CASSLGLTPDRNTEAFF. The rearrangement joins TRBV5-1 to TRBJ1-1, with D tentatively TRBD1 (6 bases). This CDR3 comprises 17 residues. CDR1 is SGHRS and CDR2 is YFSETQ in the germline V gene. V was clipped by 0 bases and J by 1 base, with 16 bases between them.

The rearrangement uses TRBV10-3 and TRBJ1-1; possible D gene TRBD1, 5 bases. In germline, CDR1 is ENHRY, CDR2 SYGVKD. The CDR3 covers 14 residues. Trimming left V 7 bases short and J 1 base short, with 13 bases between. CDR3 sequence reads: CAITPGSGNTEAFF. DNA for the CDR3: TGTGCCATCACCCCAGGGTCGGGGAACACTGAAGCTTTCTTT.

The J gene is TRBJ1-2, the V gene TRBV7-2, with 9 bases lining up with TRBD1. In germline, CDR1 is SGHTA, CDR2 FQGNSA. The CDR3 is 14 amino acids. The J segment lost 4 bases and the V segment lost 5 bases, leaving 5 bases of the junction unmatched. The DNA of the CDR3 is TGTGCCAGCAGCACTTCGACAGGGGGCTATGGCTACACCTTC. It yields the protein CASSTSTGGYGYTF. Together with reference TRBV7-2 and TRBJ1-2, the CDR3 gives the full variable domain: GAGVSQSPSNKVTEKGKDVELRCDPISGHTALYWYRQSLGQGLEFLIYFQGNSAPDKSGLPSDRFSAERTGGSVSTLTIQRTQQEDSAVYLCASSTSTGGYGYTFGSGTRLTVV.

This clone showed up just a few times. V and J are TRBV14 and TRBJ1-6, with D tentatively TRBD1 (6 bases). The CDR3 is 18 amino acids. CDR1 is SGHDN, CDR2 FVKESK, per germline. Trimming stripped 2 bases from V and 7 bases from J, with 21 bases between. CDR3 region: CASSQKGQYNVGNSPLHF. The CDR3 DNA sequence: TGTGCCAGCAGCCAAAAAGGACAGTATAATGTTGGGAATTCACCCCTCCACTTT.

This clone was observed at least ten times. The chain joins TRBV2 to TRBJ2-3; D perhaps matches TRBD2 (6 bases). There are 16 residues in the CDR3. Looked up from germline, CDR1 is SNHLY and CDR2 is FYNNEI. V shed 4 bases and J shed 5 bases, with 19 bases lying between them. The CDR3: CASSGYGLGREDTQYF. CDR3 nucleotides: TGTGCCAGCAGTGGGTACGGACTCGGGAGAGAAGATACGCAGTATTTT.

V gene TRBV3-1 (or the pseudogene TRBV3-2) combines with J gene TRBJ1-3, with TRBD1 identical over 7 bases. The J segment lost 4 bases and the V segment lost 4 bases, leaving 10 bases of the junction unmatched. The CDR3 runs 16 residues. The V gene's germline CDR1 is LGHDT and CDR2 YNNKEL (reference sequence). The CDR3 bases are TGTGCCAGCAGCCGACCGACAGGGATTAGCGGAAACACCATATATTTT. Its translation: CASSRPTGISGNTIYF.

The rearrangement links TRBV7-2 to TRBJ2-1; 9 positions agree with TRBD2. The V gene's germline CDR1 is SGHTA and CDR2 FQGNSA. The CDR3 runs to 14 residues. Trimming at V came to 5 bases and at J to 8 bases, leaving 7 bases not matched to a gene. CDR3 in amino acids: CASSRPGLAYEQFF. The CDR3 DNA reads as TGTGCCAGCAGCAGACCGGGACTAGCCTATGAGCAGTTCTTC.

V and J are TRBV6-1 and TRBJ1-5, with 7 bases aligning to TRBD1. The ends lost 0 bases at V and 7 bases at J; junction bases unmatched: 6. This CDR3 region has 15 residues. Germline values: CDR1 MNHNS, CDR2 SASEGT. CDR3 DNA sequence: TGTGCCAGCAGTGAAGCAACAGGGGTTGGCCAGCCCCAGCATTTT. It translates to CASSEATGVGQPQHF.

V usage is TRBV27 and J usage is TRBJ2-2; D is uncertain. Germline CDR1 and CDR2: MNHEY and SMNVEV (reference sequence). This CDR3 contains 13 residues. With 2 bases removed from V and 4 bases from J, the gap between germline ends came to 5 bases. DNA for the CDR3: TGTGCCAGCAGTTTACCAGGCACCGGGGAGCTGTTTTTT. This gives the protein CASSLPGTGELFF.

The rearrangement uses TRBV28 and TRBJ2-3; 8 bases line up with TRBD1. This CDR3 has 15 amino acids. J gave up 2 bases and V 6 bases, and 7 bases lay outside the gene matches. Germline-derived CDR1 and CDR2 are MDHEN and SYDVKM. The CDR3 DNA follows: TGTGCCAGCAGCACTACAGGGGGGTACACAGATACGCAGTATTTT. Translated: CASSTTGGYTDTQYF. Based on the CDR3 plus reference TRBV28 and TRBJ2-3, the full variable domain is DVKVTQSSRYLVKRTGEKVFLECVQDMDHENMFWYRQDPGLGLRLIYFSYDVKMKEKGDIPEGYSVSREKKERFSLILESASTNQTSMYLCASSTTGGYTDTQYFGPGTRLTVL.

The rearrangement joins TRBV18 to TRBJ1-2; D is possibly TRBD1 (6 bases). The CDR3 has 13 residues. CDR1 and CDR2 (germline): KGHSH, LQKENI. Trimming pared 3 bases from V and 7 bases from J, leaving 12 bases between. CDR3 DNA: TGTGCCAGCTCACCGGGGGCAGAGGTTGGCTACACCTTC. This translates into CASSPGAEVGYTF.

The V call is TRBV6-4, the J call TRBJ1-2; 9 nucleotides match TRBD1. The germline gives CDR1 MRHNA, CDR2 SNTAGT. With 5 bases clipped from V and 4 bases from J, the junction kept 8 bases outside the gene matches. This CDR3 has 15 residues. The CDR3 DNA is TGTGCCAGCAGTCGGAGGACAGGGGACCTCTATGGCTACACCTTC. Its protein is CASSRRTGDLYGYTF.

The chain uses TRBV9 and TRBJ1-5; D gene uncertain. Trimming shortened V by 3 bases and J by 2 bases, and 9 bases separated the two germline ends. The CDR3 has 14 residues. Germline assignment: CDR1 SGDLS and CDR2 YYNGEE. CDR3 loop: CASSAREGNQPQHF. CDR3 nucleotide sequence: TGTGCCAGCAGCGCGAGGGAGGGCAATCAGCCCCAGCATTTT.

This chain joins TRBV15 and TRBJ2-1; D might be TRBD2 (5 bases). Germline CDR1 reads LNHNV; CDR2 reads YYDKDF (reference sequence). There are 15 residues in the CDR3. The ends were cut back, 5 bases at V and 5 bases at J, with 16 bases in the middle. The CDR3 region has the DNA TGTGCCACCAGCCGGACCCGCCGGGATGACAATGAGCAGTTCTTC. It codes for CATSRTRRDDNEQFF.

The rearrangement uses TRBV27 and TRBJ2-2; 10 positions agree with TRBD1. The CDR3 is 16 amino acids. Germline V gene lookup returns CDR1 MNHEY and CDR2 SMNVEV (reference sequence). After removal of 6 bases from V and 3 bases from J, the junction contained 7 bases not matched to a gene. CDR3: CASRTGGFTDTGELFF. CDR3 DNA sequence: TGTGCCAGCAGGACAGGGGGCTTTACAGACACCGGGGAGCTGTTTTTT.

The chain has TRBV5-4 and TRBJ2-7, with TRBD2 matching over 7 bases. Germline V gene data show CDR1 as SGHNT and CDR2 as YYREEE (reference sequence). V dropped 1 base and J dropped 3; count of bases not matched to a gene: 4. The CDR3 is made up of 14 amino acids. The CDR3 sequence is CASSLTGTNYEQYF. The DNA for the CDR3 is TGTGCCAGCAGCTTGACCGGGACTAACTACGAGCAGTACTTC. The whole variable domain, remainder taken from reference TRBV5-4 and TRBJ2-7, is ETGVTQSPTHLIKTRGQQVTLRCSSQSGHNTVSWYQQALGQGPQFIFQYYREEENGRGNFPPRFSGLQFPNYSSELNVNALELDDSALYLCASSLTGTNYEQYFGPGTRLTVT.

The V call is TRBV18, the J call TRBJ2-5, with 11 positions matching TRBD2. This CDR3 is 15 amino acids long. Germline CDR1 is KGHSH and CDR2 is LQKENI. The junction had 7 bases not matched to a gene; V was cut back by 5 bases and J by 5 bases. The CDR3 is CASSTTSGDGETQYF. Written as DNA, the CDR3 is TGTGCCAGCTCAACGACTAGCGGGGATGGGGAGACCCAGTACTTC.